This is a list of T cell receptor beta chains from one sample in a study of T cell clones after liver transplantation. The assay was immunoSEQ multiplex PCR, and TCRdb's table has in-frame clones only and misses some. Of around 78,000 clones detected, over 65% appear once; the ten largest clones hold less than 3%. Sequences were derived from CD4+ T cells from blood, sampled at the 22-month timepoint. The source of these receptors is a human patient who received a liver transplant. A share of the T cells may be of graft donor origin. CDR3s include the opening cysteine and the closing phenylalanine or tryptophan.

v_call	j_call	cdr3_aa
TRBV5-4	TRBJ1-5	CASSLSLADNQPQHF
TRBV14	TRBJ2-7	CASSPGTGVIEQYF
TRBV7-2	TRBJ2-5	CASSLGTGILGETQYF
TRBV9	TRBJ1-6	CASSERQGSYNSPLHF
TRBV13	TRBJ1-2	CASSQTGLRAGYTF
TRBV14	TRBJ1-2	CAIRDTNYGYTF
TRBV6-5	TRBJ1-2	CASSYRARGYGYTF
TRBV6-1	TRBJ2-3	CASSAGVLADTQYF
TRBV19	TRBJ2-3	CASSIGETITDTQYF
TRBV29-1	TRBJ2-7	CSAGTGGREQYF
TRBV30	TRBJ2-2	CAWKAVKNTGELFF
TRBV14	TRBJ2-4	CASSQGPGQGINIQYF
TRBV9	TRBJ1-1	CASSGGVGTGQTEAFF
TRBV11-2	TRBJ2-7	CASSLTGSSYEQYF
TRBV5-1	TRBJ2-5	CASSLAVSPQETQYF
TRBV15	TRBJ2-1	CATSRIGNEQFF
TRBV27	TRBJ1-1	CASMSIGYTEAFF
TRBV5-1	TRBJ1-6	CASSLSGDSPLHF
TRBV15	TRBJ2-7	CATSRGTGGSYEQYF
TRBV6-6	TRBJ2-7	CAIRAPGGYEQYF
TRBV14	TRBJ2-3	CASSQGLARTSTDTQYF
TRBV2	TRBJ2-1	CASIFSPSGYNEQFF
TRBV5-4	TRBJ2-7	CASSSGGTGAYEQYF
TRBV4-1	TRBJ2-1	CASSPGLGQFSYNEQFF
TRBV6-6	TRBJ1-2	CASNDPQGSNYGYTF
TRBV7-3	TRBJ1-5	CASNGTTPQHF
TRBV28	TRBJ2-1	CASVSVEGEGTYNEQFF
TRBV28	TRBJ2-7	CASGADNPYEQYF
TRBV28	TRBJ1-2	CASRQGALYGYTF
TRBV7-9	TRBJ1-2	CASSTGTPYGYTF
TRBV19	TRBJ2-3	CASSIVGFEGTDTQYF
TRBV7-2	TRBJ2-5	CASSSMNQETQYF
TRBV7-2	TRBJ2-1	CASSLSRGNEQFF
TRBV7-2	TRBJ2-6	CASSLDAGANVLTF
TRBV9	TRBJ2-3	CASSVEGVGGRHTDTQYF
TRBV2	TRBJ1-6	CATDRGDSPLHF
TRBV11-1	TRBJ2-3	CASSLAADTQYF
TRBV5-1	TRBJ2-7	CASSLAGGAYEQYF
TRBV28	TRBJ1-1	CASSLSSEQRAFF
TRBV5-6	TRBJ1-5	CASSWGQGRSNQPQHF